These 25 T cell receptor beta chains came from one sample sequenced in a study of cytomegalovirus exposure and HLA in healthy donors. The PCR made use of 60 Vbeta and 13 Jbeta primers. The repertoire was sequenced with immunoSEQ multiplex PCR; TCRdb's copy has only in-frame clones and lacks some. The sample records 110,000 to 150,000 clones, approximately 70% being singletons. The material sequenced was PBMCs. Source of these receptors: a woman aged 55-70 years in good health and CMV-seropositive.

This chain uses TRBV2 with TRBJ1-1; 9 nucleotides align to TRBD1. V shed 8 bases and J 3 bases; nucleotides not matched to a gene: 1. The CDR3 runs to 12 residues. Germline loops: CDR1 SNHLY, CDR2 FYNNEI. The DNA of the CDR3 is TGTGCCAGCTGGGACAGGGACACTGAAGCTTTCTTT. Translation gives CASWDRDTEAFF. Complete variable domain (other parts from reference TRBV2 and TRBJ1-1): EPEVTQTPSHQVTQMGQEVILRCVPISNHLYFYWYRQILGQKVEFLVSFYNNEISEKSEIFDDQFSVERPDGSNFTLKIRSTKLEDSAMYFCASWDRDTEAFFGQGTRLTVV.

In regard to this clone: This sample includes further DNA sequences coding for the same CDR3. The chain uses TRBV9 and TRBJ1-5; no definite D call. The V and J ends lost 0 bases and 7 bases respectively, with 11 bases between them. This CDR3 is built from 14 residues. The V gene's germline CDR1 is SGDLS and CDR2 YYNGEE. The CDR3 coding sequence is TGTGCCAGCAGCGTAGAGGGAGCTGGACAGCCCCAGCATTTT. Amino acid sequence: CASSVEGAGQPQHF.

The V and J genes are TRBV9 and TRBJ2-3, with unresolved D. The CDR3 is 14 residues long. Germline CDR1 and CDR2: SGDLS and YYNGEE. Deletions cut 1 base from V and 6 bases from J, with 12 bases between. The CDR3, as DNA: TGTGCCAGCAGCGTAAGTCCCACGGAGGATACGCAGTATTTT. Translated: CASSVSPTEDTQYF.

V usage is TRBV7-9 and J usage is TRBJ1-2; tentatively, D is TRBD1 (6 bases). This CDR3 spans 15 amino acids. Germline V gene data show CDR1 as SEHNR and CDR2 as FQNEAQ (reference sequence). The V end was cut by 5 bases, the J end by 2 bases, with 15 bases between. CDR3 coding DNA: TGTGCCAGCAGCCAAAACAGGGAAGAAAACTATGGCTACACCTTC. Residues: CASSQNREENYGYTF.

This clone was picked up a small number of times. The chain links TRBV5-1 to TRBJ1-1, with D unresolved. The CDR3 has 16 amino acids. The V end was cut by 1 base, the J end by 0 bases, with 13 bases between. Germline V gene sequence: CDR1 SGHRS, CDR2 YFSETQ. As DNA, the CDR3 is TGCGCCAGCAGCTTGACAGAAGGCTCCATGAACACTGAAGCTTTCTTT. It translates to CASSLTEGSMNTEAFF.

For the CDR3, the DNA is TGCGCCACCAAAGGGGAGAACACTGAAGCTTTCTTT. Protein: CATKGENTEAFF. This chain uses TRBV23-1 with TRBJ1-1, with TRBD1 as a possible D gene (5 bases). TRBV23-1 is an open reading frame, and its role is uncertain. CDR3 size: 12 residues. Between the trimmed V and J ends, which lost 10 bases and 1 base, there was a span of 10 bases.

This clone was detected only a few times. This chain joins TRBV28 and TRBJ1-2, with 8 bases that match TRBD1. The V gene end was trimmed by 4 bases and the J gene end by 8 bases; junction bases not matched to a gene: 6. CDR1 is MDHEN and CDR2 is SYDVKM in the germline V gene. This CDR3 has 13 residues. The CDR3 sequence: CASSSPRGRGYTF. CDR3 DNA sequence: TGTGCCAGCAGTTCACCCAGGGGGCGGGGCTACACCTTC.

This clone occurred a few times. For the CDR3, the DNA is TGTGCCAGCAGCCAACGCAGGGGCAGGGGCTACACCTTC. Residues: CASSQRRGRGYTF. This chain joins TRBV13 and TRBJ1-2, with TRBD1 as a possible D gene (6 bases). The CDR3 contains 13 residues. Trimming took 5 bases from V and 8 from J, leaving 15 bases between them. Germline values: CDR1 PRHDT, CDR2 FYEKMQ (reference sequence).

This chain joins TRBV5-1 and TRBJ2-1; possibly TRBD2 for D (6 bases). Between the trimmed V and J ends, which lost 2 bases and 7 bases, there was a span of 19 bases. CDR1 and CDR2 (germline): SGHRS, YFSETQ. The CDR3 has 16 residues. In DNA form, the CDR3 reads TGCGCCAGCAGCTTATTAGCGGCCCCCGGTCAGAATGAGCAGTTCTTC. It yields the protein CASSLLAAPGQNEQFF.

This clone is a singleton in its sample. The genes are TRBV5-1 and TRBJ1-2, with 9 bases aligning to TRBD1. This CDR3 has 17 amino acids. CDR1 is SGHRS and CDR2 is YFSETQ in the germline V gene. Trimming took 0 bases from V and 7 from J; bases not matched to a gene: 13. CDR3 DNA: TGCGCCAGCAGCTTGGAAGTCCTGGACAGGGGACTTGGTGGCTACACCTTC. Translated: CASSLEVLDRGLGGYTF.

The rearrangement links TRBV25-1 to TRBJ1-1; 7 bases are shared with TRBD1. Germline CDR1 MGHDK, CDR2 SYGVNS. There are 14 residues in the CDR3. The ends lost 4 bases at V and 7 bases at J; junction bases unmatched: 9. The CDR3 reads CASSASTGLCEAFF. The CDR3 nucleotides are TGTGCCAGCAGTGCCTCGACAGGGTTATGTGAAGCTTTCTTT.

This chain links TRBV27 with TRBJ1-1; no clear D gene. V was trimmed by 4 bases and J by 11 bases, leaving 11 bases between them. The CDR3 runs 11 residues. Per germline, CDR1 MNHEY and CDR2 SMNVEV (reference sequence). The CDR3 region is CASSSQTGAFF. In DNA form, the CDR3 reads TGTGCCAGCAGTTCCCAAACGGGGGCTTTCTTT.

This clone was counted a few times. The rearrangement links TRBV28 to TRBJ2-7, with D tentatively TRBD2 (7 bases). This CDR3 contains 18 residues. Germline loops: CDR1 MDHEN, CDR2 SYDVKM. The ends were cut back, 4 bases at V and 6 bases at J, with 28 bases in the middle. CDR3 in DNA: TGTGCCAGCAGTTCCCTGGGGGGGGCAGGGGACGCCTGGGGCGAGCAGTACTTC. As protein: CASSSLGGAGDAWGEQYF.

The chain has TRBV5-1 and TRBJ1-5, with TRBD1 matching over 7 bases. V was pared by 4 bases and J by 0 bases, with 10 bases of the junction left unmatched. Germline values: CDR1 SGHRS, CDR2 YFSETQ. The CDR3 extends over 17 amino acids. The CDR3 nucleotides are TGCGCCAGCAGCCCGGGACAGAGCGACTATAGCAATCAGCCCCAGCATTTT. It encodes CASSPGQSDYSNQPQHF.

The chain joins TRBV15 to TRBJ1-4; D may be TRBD1 (6 bases). This CDR3 is built from 15 residues. V shed 5 bases and J shed 1 base, with 11 bases lying between them. Germline loops: CDR1 LNHNV, CDR2 YYDKDF (reference sequence). The CDR3 DNA follows: TGTGCCACCAGCCCGGGGGGCGAAACTAATGAAAAACTGTTTTTT. It translates to CATSPGGETNEKLFF.

This clone was seen more than once but under ten times. This chain uses TRBV9 with TRBJ1-2, with 8 bases aligning to TRBD1. The CDR3 spans 14 residues. V lost 3 bases, J lost 8 bases, and 9 bases stayed unmatched. Germline CDR1 is SGDLS and CDR2 is YYNGEE. CDR3 sequence (DNA): TGTGCCAGCAGCGCCCGGACAGGGAATGAGGGCTACACCTTC. It yields the protein CASSARTGNEGYTF.

This clone was picked up a small number of times. The chain recombines TRBV19 with TRBJ2-1; TRBD2 aligns across 7 bases. This CDR3 spans 15 amino acids. CDR1 and CDR2 from the germline V gene are LNHDA and SQIVND (reference sequence). V gave up 4 bases and J gave up 6 bases; unmatched junction bases: 9. Here the CDR3 DNA reads TGTGCCAGTAGTAGCTCTAGCGGATGGGGCAATGAGCAGTTCTTC. Its translation is CASSSSSGWGNEQFF.

This clone came up a few times. The V and J genes are TRBV27 and TRBJ1-2; TRBD1 is a possible D gene (6 bases). The length of the CDR3 is 13 residues. The V end was cut by 3 bases, the J end by 4 bases, with 9 bases between. Per germline, CDR1 MNHEY and CDR2 SMNVEV (reference sequence). The CDR3 sequence: CASSFVGAYGYTF. CDR3 in DNA: TGTGCCAGCAGTTTTGTGGGGGCCTATGGCTACACCTTC.

CDR3 sequence: CAWSFGTGAHQPQHF. The CDR3 DNA is TGTGCCTGGAGCTTTGGGACAGGGGCTCATCAGCCCCAGCATTTT. V is TRBV30 and J is TRBJ1-5, with 10 bases aligning to TRBD1. CDR3 size: 15 residues. The V segment lost 3 bases and the J segment 5 bases; nucleotides outside the gene matches: 7. Germline V lookup: CDR1 GTSNPN, CDR2 SVGIG (reference sequence).

The rearrangement uses TRBV7-8 and TRBJ2-1; D is perhaps TRBD2 (5 bases). This CDR3 is 15 amino acids long. Germline V gene lookup returns CDR1 SGHVS and CDR2 FQNEAQ. Between the trimmed V and J ends, which lost 2 bases and 1 base, there was a span of 9 bases. The CDR3 DNA is TGTGCCAGCAGCTTAAGGAGAGGGTCCTACAATGAGCAGTTCTTC. This translates into CASSLRRGSYNEQFF.

V gene TRBV2 combines with J gene TRBJ1-6; tentatively, D is TRBD1 (5 bases). In germline, CDR1 is SNHLY, CDR2 FYNNEI. V was trimmed by 7 bases and J by 10 bases, leaving 17 bases between them. The length of the CDR3 is 14 residues. The CDR3 DNA sequence: TGTGCCAGCACCAACTCCAGGGCTGGGTCACCCCTCCACTTT. Translating gives CASTNSRAGSPLHF.

The rearrangement joins TRBV5-1 to TRBJ2-7, with TRBD2 identical over 10 bases. In germline, CDR1 is SGHRS, CDR2 YFSETQ. The ends lost 4 bases at V and 2 bases at J; junction bases unmatched: 6. This CDR3 has 15 residues. CDR3 nucleotide sequence: TGCGCCAGCAGCACGGGAGCGGGAGGGCCCTACGAGCAGTACTTC. Residues: CASSTGAGGPYEQYF.

The rearrangement joins TRBV7-2 to TRBJ2-6; D is unclear. V lost 3 bases and J 3 bases, leaving 3 bases between the germline ends. The V gene's germline CDR1 is SGHTA and CDR2 FQGNSA. The CDR3 contains 13 residues. CDR3 sequence: CASSFFGANVLTF. The CDR3, as DNA: TGTGCCAGCAGCTTCTTTGGGGCCAACGTCCTGACTTTC.

A note on this clone: The junction shows a germline mismatch at one end, possibly a read error. The V gene is TRBV11-2, the J gene TRBJ1-1; 9 bases map to TRBD1. Germline values: CDR1 SGHAT, CDR2 FQNNGV. This CDR3 is built from 13 residues. CDR3 protein: CASSLDRGAEAFF. The CDR3 nucleotides read TGTGCCAGCAGCCTAGACAGGGGGGCTGAAGCTTTCTTT.

The rearrangement uses TRBV25-1 and TRBJ2-7; 7 bases are shared with TRBD1. Looked up from germline, CDR1 is MGHDK and CDR2 is SYGVNS. After removal of 5 bases from V and 6 bases from J, the junction contained 10 bases not matched to a gene. The CDR3 loop spans 14 amino acids. CDR3: CASSQTGIAFEQYF. The DNA of the CDR3 is TGTGCCAGCAGTCAGACAGGGATCGCATTCGAGCAGTACTTC.